This TCR beta chain was captured in a study of T-cell reconstitution after alpha-beta-depleted transplantation in children. Study-level findings and limits: At the one-year point after transplant, T-cell counts and TCRbeta diversity were found to come mostly from T cells that had been newly produced. Surviving recipient T cells and thymic progenitors accounted for the high day-60 TCRbeta diversity observed in some patients.

TCRbeta library construction was performed incorporating unique molecular identifiers. TCRdb ran MiXCR on the PCR reads and lists one entry per CDR3 protein. Of fewer than 700,000 distinct CDR3 sequences detected, over 10% appear once; the ten largest clones hold around 2.2%. This clonotype was seen repeatedly, ten times or more. What it binds is unknown. The CDR3 is made up of 17 amino acids. Germline values: CDR1 SGHRS, CDR2 YFSETQ. V dropped 0 bases and J dropped 5; count of bases not matched to a gene: 9. This sample comprised PBMCs, mostly from graft donor cells, obtained 360 days after TCRalphabeta/CD19-depleted stem cell transplant. The TCR originated in a male patient between 5 and 17 years old who had a stem cell transplant for acute myeloid leukemia, so the T cells may come from the graft donor. The rearrangement links TRBV5-1 to TRBJ2-1; 9 nucleotides agree with TRBD2. The CDR3 DNA reads as TGCGCCAGCAGCTTGGTAGTAGCGGGAGTGGGTAACAATGAGCAGTTCTTC. Amino acids: CASSLVVAGVGNNEQFF.